The 27 T cell receptor beta chains listed next were all sequenced from one sample in a study of Ad26.COV2.S vaccination and SARS-CoV-2 variants. Treatment given: approximately 18 received Ad26.COV2.S at low or high dose, single or two shots; 5 received placebo; per-sample allocation not given. Samples came from day 63 after the first vaccine or placebo injection. Libraries were prepared by immunoSEQ multiplex PCR; TCRdb keeps only in-frame clonotypes and omits some of them. Here the sample spans around 370,000 clones, around 83% being singletons. The sequencing used peripheral blood, collected in a trial of Ad26.COV2.S vaccine versus placebo. The receptor source for this set is a person aged 18 to 65 who received the Ad26.COV2.S COVID-19 vaccine or a placebo.

The V gene is TRBV2, the J gene TRBJ2-3; maybe TRBD1 (5 bases). This CDR3 comprises 15 residues. Germline V lookup: CDR1 SNHLY, CDR2 FYNNEI. Trimming cost V 4 bases and J 2 bases, with 13 bases left between them. The CDR3 DNA reads as TGTGCCAGCAGTGGATTACAGGCCCACACAGATACGCAGTATTTT. Its translation: CASSGLQAHTDTQYF.

The chain employs TRBV15 and TRBJ1-5; no reliable D call. This CDR3 has 16 amino acids. Germline V gene lookup returns CDR1 LNHNV and CDR2 YYDKDF (reference sequence). Trimming pared 1 base from V and 1 base from J, leaving 11 bases between. CDR3 region: CATSRGGQQSNQPQHF. Here the CDR3 DNA reads TGTGCCACCAGCAGAGGTGGGCAGCAAAGCAATCAGCCCCAGCATTTT.

The chain uses TRBV2 and TRBJ2-3; 10 positions agree with TRBD2. This CDR3 region has 15 residues. Germline assignment: CDR1 SNHLY and CDR2 FYNNEI. J gave up 6 bases and V 4 bases, and 7 bases lay outside the gene matches. The CDR3 DNA sequence: TGTGCCAGCAGTGGGGTAGCGGGAGGCAAGGATACGCAGTATTTT. Translated, it gives CASSGVAGGKDTQYF.

The rearrangement joins TRBV4-3 to TRBJ2-1, with D unresolved. Trimming pared 4 bases from V and 9 bases from J, leaving 19 bases between. The germline CDR1 and CDR2 sequences are LGHNA and YSLEER. The CDR3 has 15 amino acids. CDR3 DNA sequence: TGCGCCAGCAGCCTGAGGTGGCTAGAAGGTAGTGAGCAGTTCTTC. It codes for CASSLRWLEGSEQFF.

The chain employs TRBV9 and TRBJ2-3; 11 bases fit TRBD2. CDR3 size: 16 residues. Per the germline V gene, CDR1 is SGDLS and CDR2 is YYNGEE. With V trimmed by 1 base and J by 5 bases, 6 bases remained unmatched. CDR3 coding DNA: TGTGCCAGCAGCGTATCACTAGCGGGAGCCTTAGATACGCAGTATTTT. It specifies CASSVSLAGALDTQYF.

The rearrangement links TRBV4-3 to TRBJ2-4; perhaps D is TRBD1 or TRBD2 (5 bases each). Trimming shortened V by 1 base and J by 0 bases, and 10 bases separated the two germline ends. Germline lookup yields CDR1 LGHNA and CDR2 YSLEER. The CDR3 sequence is 16 residues long. The CDR3 is CASSQGGNLAKNIQYF. The CDR3 nucleotides read TGCGCCAGCAGCCAAGGGGGGAACCTAGCCAAAAACATTCAGTACTTC.

The CDR3 spells CASSQEGTSGNTGELFF. In DNA form, the CDR3 reads TGCGCCAGCAGCCAAGAAGGGACTAGCGGGAACACCGGGGAGCTGTTTTTT. This chain joins TRBV4-3 and TRBJ2-2, with TRBD2 identical over 11 bases. CDR1 is LGHNA, CDR2 YSLEER, per germline. The CDR3 runs to 17 residues. The V gene end was trimmed by 0 bases and the J gene end by 1 base; junction bases not matched to a gene: 1.

The chain recombines TRBV5-1 with TRBJ2-1; TRBD1 aligns across 7 bases. The germline V gene encodes CDR1 SGHRS and CDR2 YFSETQ. This CDR3 contains 14 residues. V was clipped by 2 bases and J by 6 bases; unmatched bases: 5. The CDR3 protein is CASSFDRVGNEQFF. Here the CDR3 DNA reads TGCGCCAGCAGCTTCGACAGGGTGGGCAATGAGCAGTTCTTC. The complete variable domain, with remaining parts taken from reference TRBV5-1 and TRBJ2-1, reads KAGVTQTPRYLIKTRGQQVTLSCSPISGHRSVSWYQQTPGQGLQFLFEYFSETQRNKGNFPGRFSGRQFSNSRSEMNVSTLELGDSALYLCASSFDRVGNEQFFGPGTRLTVL.

The V gene is TRBV6-4, the J gene TRBJ2-3; 8 bases fit TRBD1. The CDR3 extends over 15 amino acids. CDR1 and CDR2 (germline): MRHNA, SNTAGT. The junction had 9 bases not matched to a gene; V was cut back by 6 bases and J by 4 bases. The CDR3 spells CASRAGQGIADTQYF. The CDR3 nucleotides read TGTGCCAGCAGAGCCGGACAGGGTATTGCAGATACGCAGTATTTT.

This clone showed up just once. DNA for the CDR3: TGTGCCAGCACCCGACAGAATTATAGCAATCAGCCCCAGCATTTT. Translation: CASTRQNYSNQPQHF. This chain connects TRBV3-1 (or the pseudogene TRBV3-2) to TRBJ1-5, with D possibly matching TRBD1 (5 bases). CDR3 length equals 15 residues. Trimming took 7 bases from V and 0 from J, leaving 13 bases between them. Germline lookup yields CDR1 LGHDT and CDR2 YNNKEL (reference sequence).

The V gene is TRBV9, the J gene TRBJ2-2; D uncertain. The CDR3 has 16 amino acids. Germline assignment: CDR1 SGDLS and CDR2 YYNGEE. V was clipped by 5 bases and J by 0 bases, with 14 bases between them. The CDR3 is CASSAFGYANTGELFF. In DNA, the CDR3 is TGTGCCAGCAGTGCTTTCGGGTACGCGAACACCGGGGAGCTGTTTTTT. The full variable domain, its missing parts supplied by reference TRBV9 and TRBJ2-2, is DSGVTQTPKHLITATGQRVTLRCSPRSGDLSVYWYQQSLDQGLQFLIQYYNGEERAKGNILERFSAQQFPDLHSELNLSSLELGDSALYFCASSAFGYANTGELFFGEGSRLTVL.

V and J are TRBV3-1 (or the pseudogene TRBV3-2) and TRBJ2-7; D gene uncertain. The CDR3 totals 16 residues. The germline V gene encodes CDR1 LGHDT and CDR2 YNNKEL (reference sequence). Trimming removed 0 bases from V and 2 bases from J, with 14 bases in between. CDR3 sequence reads: CASSQDVRNRAYEQYF. The CDR3 DNA is TGTGCCAGCAGCCAAGATGTACGAAACAGAGCCTACGAGCAGTACTTC.

CDR3 region: CSARGHLPGNTIYF. CDR3 DNA sequence: TGCAGTGCTCGTGGACATCTCCCTGGAAACACCATATATTTT. J is TRBJ1-3 and V is TRBV20-1; D might be TRBD1 (5 bases). V lost 5 bases and J 2 bases, leaving 13 bases between the germline ends. The germline CDR1 and CDR2 sequences are DFQATT and SNEGSKA (reference sequence). The CDR3 loop spans 14 amino acids.

The gene calls are TRBV19 and TRBJ1-6; D is perhaps TRBD1 (6 bases). Looked up from germline, CDR1 is LNHDA and CDR2 is SQIVND (reference sequence). Trimming stripped 4 bases from V and 2 bases from J, with 9 bases between. The CDR3 loop spans 15 amino acids. As DNA, the CDR3 is TGTGCCAGTAGTACACAGGGAACCTATAATTCACCCCTCCACTTT. Protein product: CASSTQGTYNSPLHF.

CDR3: CSVQGGSYNSPLHF. CDR3 sequence (DNA): TGCAGCGTGCAGGGGGGTTCCTATAATTCACCCCTCCACTTT. The chain is built from TRBV29-1 and TRBJ1-6; 7 bases line up with TRBD1. Germline values: CDR1 SQVTM, CDR2 ANQGSEA. This CDR3 has 14 residues. V dropped 6 bases and J dropped 1; count of bases not matched to a gene: 3.

V is TRBV11-2 and J is TRBJ1-5, with D perhaps matching TRBD1 (5 bases). Germline CDR1 is SGHAT and CDR2 is FQNNGV. CDR3 length equals 17 residues. Trimming stripped 5 bases from V and 0 bases from J, with 17 bases between. For the CDR3, the DNA is TGTGCCAGCAGCCCAATGGGGGGGAAATATAGCAATCAGCCCCAGCATTTT. Amino acid sequence: CASSPMGGKYSNQPQHF.

The rearrangement uses TRBV6-5 and TRBJ2-7; D possibly corresponds to TRBD1 (6 bases). The CDR3 length is 15 residues. The germline gives CDR1 MNHEY, CDR2 SVGAGI. Trimming pared 0 bases from V and 2 bases from J, leaving 11 bases between. The CDR3 DNA reads as TGTGCCAGCAGTTACTCCGAGACAGGCACCTACGAGCAGTACTTC. It codes for CASSYSETGTYEQYF.

The chain is built from TRBV23-1 and TRBJ2-5, with 9 nucleotides matching TRBD1. TRBV23-1 is an open reading frame, and its role is uncertain. V shed 0 bases and J 5 bases; nucleotides not matched to a gene: 13. CDR3 length equals 18 residues. CDR3 amino acids: CASSQSPSGQGNMETQYF. Written as DNA, the CDR3 is TGCGCCAGCAGTCAATCACCGTCGGGACAGGGTAACATGGAGACCCAGTACTTC.

The chain employs TRBV6-5 and TRBJ2-7; TRBD2 is a possible D gene (6 bases). Germline V CDR1 and CDR2: MNHEY, SVGAGI. Trimming removed 0 bases from V and 0 bases from J, with 12 bases in between. There are 16 residues in the CDR3. For the CDR3, the DNA is TGTGCCAGCAGTTACTCTTTTGGAGGGACCTCCTACGAGCAGTACTTC. Translating it yields CASSYSFGGTSYEQYF.

The V and J genes are TRBV7-2 and TRBJ2-6; TRBD1 matches at 12 bases. The CDR3 runs to 18 residues. CDR1 SGHTA and CDR2 FQGNSA come from the germline V gene. V dropped 4 bases and J dropped 1; count of bases not matched to a gene: 5. The CDR3 protein is CASSWGQGAGSGANVLTF. The DNA for the CDR3 is TGTGCCAGCAGCTGGGGACAGGGGGCGGGATCTGGGGCCAACGTCCTGACTTTC.

The chain links TRBV27 to TRBJ1-4; D gene ambiguous. The V gene lost 3 bases and the J gene lost 0 bases, with 5 bases spanning the gap. The CDR3 is made up of 14 amino acids. Per germline, CDR1 MNHEY and CDR2 SMNVEV (reference sequence). As DNA, the CDR3 is TGTGCCAGCAGTTTCGGTGCAACTAATGAAAAACTGTTTTTT. This translates into CASSFGATNEKLFF.

V usage is TRBV19 and J usage is TRBJ1-2, with 7 bases that match TRBD1. V gave up 3 bases and J gave up 1 base; unmatched junction bases: 8. CDR1 and CDR2 from the germline V gene are LNHDA and SQIVND (reference sequence). This CDR3 contains 16 residues. The CDR3 reads CASSIGAGQSNYGYTF. The CDR3 DNA sequence: TGTGCCAGTAGTATCGGCGCGGGACAGAGTAACTATGGCTACACCTTC.

V is TRBV13 and J is TRBJ1-4; TRBD1 agrees at 10 bases. The germline gives CDR1 PRHDT, CDR2 FYEKMQ (reference sequence). The V gene end was trimmed by 0 bases and the J gene end by 8 bases; junction bases not matched to a gene: 6. The CDR3 has 16 residues. This chain's CDR3 is CASSLGGQGVGEKLFF. The CDR3 coding sequence is TGTGCCAGCAGCTTAGGAGGACAGGGGGTAGGAGAAAAACTGTTTTTT. Supplemented by reference TRBV13 and TRBJ1-4, the full variable domain reads AAGVIQSPRHLIKEKRETATLKCYPIPRHDTVYWYQQGPGQDPQFLISFYEKMQSDKGSIPDRFSAQQFSDYHSELNMSSLELGDSALYFCASSLGGQGVGEKLFFGSGTQLSVL.

This chain joins TRBV7-2 and TRBJ1-6, with D tentatively TRBD1 (6 bases). V lost 6 bases and J lost 7, with 13 bases in between. Germline-derived CDR1 and CDR2 are SGHTA and FQGNSA. The CDR3 runs to 14 residues. CDR3 region: CASRHPDRNSPLHF. The DNA for the CDR3 is TGTGCCAGCAGACACCCTGACAGGAATTCACCCCTCCACTTT.

The chain links TRBV5-6 to TRBJ1-1; perhaps TRBD1 as D (5 bases). Trimming removed 0 bases from V and 6 bases from J, with 9 bases in between. Per germline, CDR1 SGHDT and CDR2 YYEEEE. The CDR3 length is 13 residues. CDR3 loop: CASSLGGLAEAFF. For the CDR3, the DNA is TGTGCCAGCAGCTTGGGGGGCCTGGCTGAAGCTTTCTTT. Looking up the rest from reference TRBV5-6 and TRBJ1-1 gives the full variable domain: DAGVTQSPTHLIKTRGQQVTLRCSPKSGHDTVSWYQQALGQGPQFIFQYYEEEERQRGNFPDRFSGHQFPNYSSELNVNALLLGDSALYLCASSLGGLAEAFFGQGTRLTVV.

The V and J genes are TRBV5-1 and TRBJ2-2, with D possibly being TRBD2 (7 bases). Deletions cut 4 bases from V and 7 bases from J, with 17 bases between. Germline CDR1 SGHRS, CDR2 YFSETQ. CDR3 length equals 15 residues. The CDR3 DNA follows: TGCGCCAGCAGCGCCGCGGGGGCCGGAGTCGGGGAGCTGTTTTTT. Residues: CASSAAGAGVGELFF.

The chain is built from TRBV19 and TRBJ2-1, with D perhaps TRBD1 or TRBD2 (5 bases each). The V and J ends lost 9 bases and 4 bases respectively, with 10 bases between them. The CDR3 covers 12 residues. Per the germline V gene, CDR1 is LNHDA and CDR2 is SQIVND (reference sequence). The CDR3 region is CASGTAYNEQFF. CDR3 bases: TGTGCCAGCGGGACCGCTTACAATGAGCAGTTCTTC.